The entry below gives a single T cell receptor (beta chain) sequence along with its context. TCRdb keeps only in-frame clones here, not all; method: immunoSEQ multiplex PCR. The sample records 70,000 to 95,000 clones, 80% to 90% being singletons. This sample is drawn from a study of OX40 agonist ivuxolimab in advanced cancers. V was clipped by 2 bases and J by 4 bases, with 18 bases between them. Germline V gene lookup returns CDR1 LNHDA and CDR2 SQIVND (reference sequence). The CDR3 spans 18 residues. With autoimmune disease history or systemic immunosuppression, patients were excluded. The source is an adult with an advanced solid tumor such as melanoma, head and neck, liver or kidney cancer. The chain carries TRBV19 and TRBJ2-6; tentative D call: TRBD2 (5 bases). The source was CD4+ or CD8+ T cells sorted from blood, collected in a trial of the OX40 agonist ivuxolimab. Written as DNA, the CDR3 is TGTGCCAGTAGTATAACGGCAGCCTCCTCGGGGGGGGCCAACGTCCTGACTTTC. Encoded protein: CASSITAASSGGANVLTF. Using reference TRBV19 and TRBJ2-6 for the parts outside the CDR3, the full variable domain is DGGITQSPKYLFRKEGQNVTLSCEQNLNHDAMYWYRQDPGQGLRLIYYSQIVNDFQKGDIAEGYSVSREKKESFPLTVTSAQKNPTAFYLCASSITAASSGGANVLTFGAGSRLTVL.